Presented here are 30 T cell receptor beta chains from one specimen sequenced in a study of blood T cell repertoires in COVID-19. Generated by immunoSEQ multiplex PCR, the TCRdb table keeps only in-frame clones and is missing some. The sample includes approximately 120,000 clones, around 82% of them seen just once. Sequencing was carried out using peripheral blood. Source of these receptors: a human donor in a cohort sampled during active or convalescent COVID-19.

A remark on this clone: The germline gene is not matched at one end of the junction; a read error may be the cause. The chain uses TRBV6-5 and TRBJ2-7; D might be TRBD2 (6 bases). Germline V lookup: CDR1 MNHEY, CDR2 SVGAGI. CDR3 length: 14 residues. DNA of the CDR3: TGTGCCAGCAGTTACTCGAACGCGGCTAGCGCTTACGACTTC. Protein: CASSYSNAASAYDF.

The chain has TRBV6-2 or TRBV6-3 and TRBJ1-1; a weak D match, TRBD1 (5 bases). Trimming stripped 1 base from V and 1 base from J, with 16 bases between. The V gene's germline CDR1 is MNHEY and CDR2 SVGEGT. The CDR3 has 17 amino acids. The CDR3 loop is CASSYFGGIFWNTEAFF. DNA of the CDR3: TGTGCCAGCAGTTACTTCGGGGGGATTTTTTGGAACACTGAAGCTTTCTTT.

This rearrangement joins TRBV6-5 to TRBJ2-7; D remains unclear. The CDR3 totals 14 residues. CDR1 and CDR2 from the germline V gene are MNHEY and SVGAGI. V lost 4 bases, J lost 4 bases, and 14 bases lay in between. CDR3 region: CASSSYNIRYEQYF. The CDR3 DNA follows: TGTGCCAGCAGTTCATACAATATTCGTTACGAGCAGTACTTC.

This clone was counted a few times. CDR3 sequence: CASSRREWGPYEQYF. Written as DNA, the CDR3 is TGTGCCAGCAGTAGGCGGGAGTGGGGCCCCTACGAGCAGTACTTC. This rearrangement joins TRBV6-5 to TRBJ2-7; 7 bases map to TRBD2. This CDR3 is 15 amino acids long. Trimming took 5 bases from V and 2 from J; bases not matched to a gene: 9. In germline, CDR1 is MNHEY, CDR2 SVGAGI.

This clone was seen only once. The rearrangement links TRBV5-1 to TRBJ2-3, with 9 bases aligning to TRBD2. Germline CDR1 and CDR2: SGHRS and YFSETQ. This CDR3 contains 14 residues. With 1 base clipped from V and 7 bases from J, the junction kept 4 bases outside the gene matches. DNA of the CDR3: TGCGCCAGCAGCTTGATAGCGGGGGCAAATACGCAGTATTTT. Its translation is CASSLIAGANTQYF. The full variable domain, rest sourced from reference TRBV5-1 and TRBJ2-3, is KAGVTQTPRYLIKTRGQQVTLSCSPISGHRSVSWYQQTPGQGLQFLFEYFSETQRNKGNFPGRFSGRQFSNSRSEMNVSTLELGDSALYLCASSLIAGANTQYFGPGTRLTVL.

The rearrangement links TRBV6-5 to TRBJ2-7, with TRBD1 as a possible D gene (5 bases). The CDR3 consists of 15 residues. Germline V gives CDR1 MNHEY, CDR2 SVGAGI. V lost 11 bases, J lost 4 bases, and 24 bases lay in between. CDR3 coding DNA: TGTGCCGCGATCTCCCAGGACACCGCCCAATACGAGCAGTACTTC. Protein sequence: CAAISQDTAQYEQYF.

This rearrangement joins TRBV28 to TRBJ1-5, with no clear D. Trimming removed 3 bases from V and 4 bases from J, with 13 bases in between. Germline V CDR1 and CDR2: MDHEN, SYDVKM. This CDR3 comprises 15 residues. In DNA, the CDR3 is TGTGCCAGCAGTTTGGTCACCCCGCTAAATCAGCCCCAGCATTTT. Encoded protein: CASSLVTPLNQPQHF.

This clone came up a few times. The chain couples TRBV19 to TRBJ1-2; tentative D call: TRBD1 (5 bases). Germline V gene lookup returns CDR1 LNHDA and CDR2 SQIVND (reference sequence). Trimming stripped 4 bases from V and 1 base from J, with 13 bases between. The CDR3 sequence is 15 residues long. The CDR3 spells CASSTVGQGNYGYTF. CDR3 DNA sequence: TGTGCCAGTAGTACGGTGGGGCAGGGTAACTATGGCTACACCTTC.

V is TRBV7-3 and J is TRBJ1-5, with 9 bases aligning to TRBD1. This CDR3 spans 13 amino acids. Germline V gene data show CDR1 as SGHTA and CDR2 as FQGTGA. V was clipped by 4 bases and J by 7 bases; unmatched bases: 2. The CDR3 protein is CASSSTGGQPQHF. In DNA, the CDR3 is TGTGCCAGCAGCTCTACAGGGGGCCAGCCCCAGCATTTT.

This clone was recorded once. This rearrangement joins TRBV6-5 to TRBJ1-1, with D possibly TRBD1 on 5 matching bases. Looked up from germline, CDR1 is MNHEY and CDR2 is SVGAGI. V was cut by 2 bases and J by 1 base, with 14 bases left in between. The CDR3 extends over 16 amino acids. The CDR3 loop reads CASSYLSGRENTEAFF. For the CDR3, the DNA is TGTGCCAGCAGTTACCTTTCGGGGCGGGAGAACACTGAAGCTTTCTTT.

This clone was found once. This chain links TRBV14 with TRBJ2-3; TRBD1 matches at 9 bases. Losses at the gene ends were 1 base for V and 0 bases for J; bases not matched to a gene: 2. Germline values: CDR1 SGHDN, CDR2 FVKESK. The CDR3 is 16 residues long. The CDR3 coding sequence is TGTGCCAGCAGCCAAGTACAGGGGGCCAGCACAGATACGCAGTATTTT. This gives the protein CASSQVQGASTDTQYF.

The genes are TRBV28 and TRBJ2-5; weak D call: TRBD1 (6 bases). V lost 4 bases, J lost 5 bases, and 17 bases lay in between. The CDR3 runs to 15 residues. CDR1 is MDHEN and CDR2 is SYDVKM in the germline V gene. CDR3 DNA: TGTGCCAGCAGTTCCCCCGGGACACCCAGGGAGACCCAGTACTTC. As protein: CASSSPGTPRETQYF.

The V gene is TRBV7-2, the J gene TRBJ2-2; 8 bases align to TRBD1. Germline V gene sequence: CDR1 SGHTA, CDR2 FQGNSA. V shed 0 bases, J shed 5 bases, and the junction held 5 bases outside the gene matches. This CDR3 region has 16 residues. CDR3 bases: TGTGCCAGCAGCTTAGCTCCGACAGGGGCGACCGGGGAGCTGTTTTTT. It encodes CASSLAPTGATGELFF.

The chain uses TRBV7-2 and TRBJ1-2, with 9 positions matching TRBD1. V lost 5 bases, J lost 7 bases, and 5 bases stayed unmatched. Germline CDR1 is SGHTA and CDR2 is FQGNSA. The CDR3 contains 13 residues. The CDR3 DNA sequence: TGTGCCAGCAGCAAAACACAGGGGGCTGGCTACACCTTC. This translates into CASSKTQGAGYTF.

The chain employs TRBV11-2 and TRBJ1-2, with 10 bases matching TRBD1. V lost 5 bases, J lost 2 bases, and 5 bases stayed unmatched. The CDR3 spans 15 residues. Per the germline V gene, CDR1 is SGHAT and CDR2 is FQNNGV. The CDR3 is CASSHPGQGNYGYTF. DNA for the CDR3: TGTGCCAGCAGCCATCCGGGACAGGGGAACTATGGCTACACCTTC.

The chain employs TRBV28 and TRBJ1-1, with a tentative D call TRBD1 (5 bases). The CDR3 contains 14 residues. With 2 bases removed from V and 5 bases from J, the gap between germline ends came to 12 bases. The germline V gene encodes CDR1 MDHEN and CDR2 SYDVKM. The CDR3, as DNA: TGTGCCAGCAGTTTAGACAGAAGGCGGACTGAAGCTTTCTTT. It yields the protein CASSLDRRRTEAFF.

The gene calls are TRBV12-3 or TRBV12-4 and TRBJ1-1; no reliable D call. This CDR3 contains 13 residues. The V end was cut by 2 bases, the J end by 1 base, with 5 bases between. CDR3 DNA: TGTGCCAGCAGTTTAAACAGGAACACTGAAGCTTTCTTT. Amino acids: CASSLNRNTEAFF.

The chain is built from TRBV7-9 and TRBJ2-1, with 9 nucleotides matching TRBD2. CDR3 length: 16 amino acids. With 4 bases clipped from V and 4 bases from J, the junction kept 8 bases outside the gene matches. CDR1 is SEHNR, CDR2 FQNEAQ, per germline (reference sequence). The CDR3, as DNA: TGTGCCAGCAGCTCTATGGGGACTAGCTGGTACAATGAGCAGTTCTTC. This sequence encodes CASSSMGTSWYNEQFF.

The gene calls are TRBV20-1 and TRBJ2-5; a weak D match, TRBD1 (6 bases). Looked up from germline, CDR1 is DFQATT and CDR2 is SNEGSKA (reference sequence). The CDR3 runs to 11 residues. CDR3 in amino acids: CSLDSKETQYF. The DNA of the CDR3 is TGCTCACTGGACAGCAAAGAGACCCAGTACTTC.

This chain joins TRBV11-2 and TRBJ1-2; D is unresolved. The CDR3 spans 15 residues. The V end was cut by 5 bases, the J end by 3 bases, with 16 bases between. Germline loops: CDR1 SGHAT, CDR2 FQNNGV. CDR3 DNA: TGTGCCAGCAGCGCACACACCCTTAACGACTATGGCTACACCTTC. It is translated as CASSAHTLNDYGYTF.

The V call is TRBV19, the J call TRBJ2-7, with D unresolved. Germline CDR1 reads LNHDA; CDR2 reads SQIVND (reference sequence). The V and J ends lost 5 bases and 4 bases respectively, with 12 bases between them. The CDR3 contains 13 residues. CDR3 in DNA: TGTGCCAGTAGTCGTTCGTACATATACGAGCAGTACTTC. Translating it yields CASSRSYIYEQYF.

This clone has just a few counts. The chain links TRBV13 to TRBJ2-7, with 7 bases identical to TRBD1. V lost 5 bases and J lost 3; bases outside the gene matches: 10. This CDR3 has 15 amino acids. Germline CDR1 is PRHDT and CDR2 is FYEKMQ (reference sequence). Here the CDR3 reads CASSKTPGQIYEQYF. In DNA, the CDR3 is TGTGCCAGCAGCAAGACACCGGGACAGATCTACGAGCAGTACTTC.

In its sample, this clone was seen once. The gene calls are TRBV7-9 and TRBJ2-7; the match to TRBD2 covers 14 bases. The CDR3 length is 17 residues. Germline V gene data show CDR1 as SEHNR and CDR2 as FQNEAQ (reference sequence). The trim removed 1 base at V and 2 bases at J, leaving 4 bases unmatched. This CDR3 reads CASSLDRTSGGTYEQYF. The CDR3 DNA follows: TGTGCCAGCAGCTTAGATCGGACTAGCGGGGGGACCTACGAGCAGTACTTC.

This clone was counted between two and nine times. This rearrangement joins TRBV6-6 to TRBJ1-3, with 9 bases that match TRBD1. This CDR3 comprises 15 residues. Per germline, CDR1 MNHNY and CDR2 SVGAGI (reference sequence). V shed 5 bases and J 2 bases; nucleotides not matched to a gene: 4. CDR3 region: CASSPQGAAGNTIYF. The CDR3 coding sequence is TGTGCCAGCAGTCCACAGGGGGCAGCTGGAAACACCATATATTTT.

A few counts support this clone. The rearrangement joins TRBV3-1 (or the pseudogene TRBV3-2) to TRBJ2-1; no clear D. The V and J ends lost 0 bases and 11 bases respectively, with 8 bases between them. This CDR3 has 12 residues. Germline V gene lookup returns CDR1 LGHDT and CDR2 YNNKEL (reference sequence). CDR3 amino acids: CASSQDRGQQFF. The CDR3 bases are TGTGCCAGCAGCCAAGACCGTGGGCAGCAGTTCTTC.

This clone was seen more than once but under ten times. The chain links TRBV6-6 to TRBJ1-5; the match to TRBD1 covers 7 bases. Germline CDR1 reads MNHNY; CDR2 reads SVGAGI (reference sequence). V was pared by 7 bases and J by 4 bases, with 7 bases of the junction left unmatched. The CDR3 spans 14 residues. CDR3 sequence reads: CASTNRQGNQPQHF. The CDR3 region has the DNA TGTGCCAGCACGAACCGACAGGGTAATCAGCCCCAGCATTTT.

This chain connects TRBV15 to TRBJ2-2, with TRBD2 matching 9 bases. This CDR3 region has 16 residues. Germline V CDR1 and CDR2: LNHNV, YYDKDF (reference sequence). V lost 9 bases and J lost 5; bases outside the gene matches: 13. The CDR3 loop is CATQLGLAGWTGELFF. The CDR3 nucleotides are TGTGCCACGCAACTGGGGCTAGCGGGATGGACCGGGGAGCTGTTTTTT.

This chain uses TRBV6-4 with TRBJ2-3; D call uncertain. This CDR3 region has 13 residues. Germline lookup yields CDR1 MRHNA and CDR2 SNTAGT. V was cut by 3 bases and J by 6 bases, with 10 bases left in between. The CDR3 sequence is CASSDGYSDTQYF. CDR3 nucleotide sequence: TGTGCCAGCAGTGATGGTTACTCCGATACGCAGTATTTT.

This clone was detected once. The V call is TRBV19, the J call TRBJ1-5; TRBD1 agrees at 9 bases. Per germline, CDR1 LNHDA and CDR2 SQIVND (reference sequence). The V and J ends lost 5 bases and 6 bases, in that order; junction bases with no gene match: 5. The CDR3 is 14 amino acids. The CDR3 here is CASSSQGAGQPQHF. The CDR3, as DNA: TGTGCCAGTAGTTCACAGGGGGCGGGTCAGCCCCAGCATTTT.

The V and J genes are TRBV19 and TRBJ1-1; no reliable D call. Germline lookup yields CDR1 LNHDA and CDR2 SQIVND (reference sequence). There are 15 residues in the CDR3. The V end lost 6 bases, the J end lost 6 bases, and 20 bases lay between the germline ends. The CDR3 loop is CASRWRVGYRPEAFF. The DNA of the CDR3 is TGTGCCAGTAGATGGAGGGTGGGGTATCGCCCTGAAGCTTTCTTT.